Described below is a single T cell receptor (beta chain) sequence and its context. Losses at the gene ends were 10 bases for V and 8 bases for J; bases not matched to a gene: 12. The V gene's germline CDR1 is MDHEN and CDR2 SYDVKM. The CDR3 covers 14 residues. This entry belongs to a study of blood T cells in healthy people across ages. The authors ran a second PCR of about 7 to 12 cycles using a sample-barcoded 5' primer and a J-beta primer mix. Every cDNA molecule bore a tag from a template-switch adaptor containing 12 random nucleotides. TCRdb called the 5' RACE reads again in MiXCR, with one record for every CDR3 protein. The sample includes 700,000 to 950,000 distinct CDR3 sequences, roughly 44% of them seen just once.

The sequence derives from a woman in her fifties or sixties in good health. V and J are TRBV28 and TRBJ2-1, with TRBD2 identical over 9 bases. Sequencing was performed on blood. The DNA for the CDR3 is TGTGCCACCATCTATAGCGGGAGTCTCTATGAGCAGTTCTTC. Protein sequence: CATIYSGSLYEQFF.